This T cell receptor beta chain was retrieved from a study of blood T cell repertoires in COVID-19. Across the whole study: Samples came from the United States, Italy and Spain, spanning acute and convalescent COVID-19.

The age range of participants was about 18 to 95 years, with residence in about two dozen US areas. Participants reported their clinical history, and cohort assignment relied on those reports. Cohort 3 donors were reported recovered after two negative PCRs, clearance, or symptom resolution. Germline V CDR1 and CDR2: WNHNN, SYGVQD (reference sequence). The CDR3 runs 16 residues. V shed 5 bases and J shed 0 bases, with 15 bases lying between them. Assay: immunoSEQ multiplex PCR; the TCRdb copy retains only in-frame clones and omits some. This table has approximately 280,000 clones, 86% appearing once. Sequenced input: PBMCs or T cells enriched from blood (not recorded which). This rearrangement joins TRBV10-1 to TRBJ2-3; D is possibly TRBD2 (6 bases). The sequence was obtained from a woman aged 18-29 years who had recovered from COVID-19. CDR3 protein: CASSTTRPASTDTQYF. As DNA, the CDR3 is TGCGCCAGCAGTACGACTAGACCGGCTAGCACAGATACGCAGTATTTT.